The subject of this entry is one TCR beta chain. The antigen remains unidentified. The PCR used 52 TRBV and 13 TRBJ primers. Using immunoSEQ multiplex PCR, the repertoire was profiled, and TCRdb retains in-frame clones only, with some absent. In the table there are tens of thousands of clones, roughly 90% of which are singletons. This sample is part of a study of regulatory T cells. All CD3G-deficient patients showed autoimmunity, more severe in two. CD4+ cells were sorted into CD25-high CD127-low regulatory cells and CD25-low CD127-high conventional cells. Overall study results and limits: In CD3G-deficient patients, conventional CD4+ T cells were enriched for hydrophobic CDR3 residues at positions 6 and 7. In patients, unique TRB V-J pairs were restricted and V/J usage skewed, especially in Tregs.

Trimming removed 0 bases at V and 7 bases at J, with 13 bases between. This CDR3 spans 14 amino acids. The germline CDR1 and CDR2 sequences are SGHAT and FQNNGV. The receptor's source is a person aged 18 to 30 with CD3G deficiency. The sample consisted of conventional CD4+ T cells sorted from blood. This chain connects TRBV11-2 to TRBJ2-7; maybe TRBD2 (7 bases). CDR3 bases: TGTGCCAGCAGCTTAGATCTCGGGGGGCGGGAGCAGTACTTC. It codes for CASSLDLGGREQYF.